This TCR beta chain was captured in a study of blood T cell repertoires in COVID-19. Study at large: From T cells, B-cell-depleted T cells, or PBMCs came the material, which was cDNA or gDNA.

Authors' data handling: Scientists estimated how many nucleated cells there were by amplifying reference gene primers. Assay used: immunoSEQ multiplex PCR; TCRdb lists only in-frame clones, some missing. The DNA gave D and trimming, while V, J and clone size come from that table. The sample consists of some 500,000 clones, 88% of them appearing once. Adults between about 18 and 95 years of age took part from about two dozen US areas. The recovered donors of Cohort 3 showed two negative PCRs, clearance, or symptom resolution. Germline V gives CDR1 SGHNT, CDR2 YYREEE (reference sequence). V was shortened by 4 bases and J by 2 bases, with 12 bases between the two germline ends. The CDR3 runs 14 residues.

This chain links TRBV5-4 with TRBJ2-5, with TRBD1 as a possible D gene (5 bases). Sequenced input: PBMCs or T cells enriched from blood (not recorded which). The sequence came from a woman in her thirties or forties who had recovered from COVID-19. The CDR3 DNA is TGTGCCAGCAGCCAGCTTCAGGGACAAGAGACCCAGTACTTC. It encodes CASSQLQGQETQYF.